Reported below is one TCR beta chain. Its antigen is unidentified. Here immunoSEQ multiplex PCR was the method, and the copy in TCRdb shows in-frame clones only, minus some. The sample shows under 130,000 clones, 80% to 90% of them seen only once. The CDR3 has 14 amino acids. The V gene lost 5 bases and the J gene lost 4 bases, with 12 bases spanning the gap. Per germline, CDR1 SGHVS and CDR2 FQNEAQ. The entry originates in a study of T cell responses to AZD1222 COVID-19 vaccine. Study-wide findings and caveats: Among the donors, most were white British and more were female, and clonal diversity was possibly underestimated.

The sequences come from peripheral blood, collected on day 0 of AZD1222 vaccination. This clonotype was obtained from an adult in good health. The V and J genes are TRBV7-8 and TRBJ2-1; D unclear. For the CDR3, the DNA is TGTGCCAGCAGCCGGTCTTTTCAATACAATGAGCAGTTCTTC. Its protein product is CASSRSFQYNEQFF.